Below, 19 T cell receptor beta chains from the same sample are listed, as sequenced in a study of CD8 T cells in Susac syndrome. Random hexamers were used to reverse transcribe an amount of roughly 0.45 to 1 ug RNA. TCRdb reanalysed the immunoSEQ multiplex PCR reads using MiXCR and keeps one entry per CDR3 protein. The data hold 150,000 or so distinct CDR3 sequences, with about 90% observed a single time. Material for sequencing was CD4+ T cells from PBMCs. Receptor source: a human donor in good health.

CDR3 in DNA: TGTGCCAGCAGCTGGAGCTCCTACGAGCAGTACTTC. It translates to CASSWSSYEQYF. The V gene is TRBV5-6, the J gene TRBJ2-7; D not resolved. Germline V gene sequence: CDR1 SGHDT, CDR2 YYEEEE. Trimming pared 3 bases from V and 0 bases from J, leaving 4 bases between. The length of the CDR3 is 12 residues.

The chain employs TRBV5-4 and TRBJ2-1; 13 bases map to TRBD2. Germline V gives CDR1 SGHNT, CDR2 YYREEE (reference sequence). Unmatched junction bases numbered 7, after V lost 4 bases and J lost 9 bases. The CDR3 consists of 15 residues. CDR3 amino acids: CASSSGLAGASEQFF. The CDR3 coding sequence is TGTGCCAGCAGCAGCGGACTAGCGGGAGCGAGTGAGCAGTTCTTC.

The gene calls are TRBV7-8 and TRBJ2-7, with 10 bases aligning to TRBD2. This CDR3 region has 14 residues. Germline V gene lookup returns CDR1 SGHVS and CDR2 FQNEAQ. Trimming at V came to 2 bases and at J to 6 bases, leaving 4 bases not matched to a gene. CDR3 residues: CASSLQREGREQYF. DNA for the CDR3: TGTGCCAGCAGCTTACAGCGGGAGGGCCGCGAGCAGTACTTC. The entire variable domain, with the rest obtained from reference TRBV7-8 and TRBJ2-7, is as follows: GAGVSQSPRYKVAKRGQDVALRCDPISGHVSLFWYQQALGQGPEFLTYFQNEAQLDKSGLPSDRFFAERPEGSVSTLKIQRTQQEDSAVYLCASSLQREGREQYFGPGTRLTVT.

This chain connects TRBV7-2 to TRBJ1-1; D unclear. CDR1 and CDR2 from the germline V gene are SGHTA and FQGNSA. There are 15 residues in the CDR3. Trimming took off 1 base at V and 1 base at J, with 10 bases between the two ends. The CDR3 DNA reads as TGTGCCAGCAGCTTAGTAGGGCAGCAGAACACTGAAGCTTTCTTT. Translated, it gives CASSLVGQQNTEAFF.

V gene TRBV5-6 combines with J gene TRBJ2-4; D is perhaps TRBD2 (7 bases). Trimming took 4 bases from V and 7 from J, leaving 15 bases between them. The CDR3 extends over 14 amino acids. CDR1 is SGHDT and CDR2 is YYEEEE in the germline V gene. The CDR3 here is CASSRPGEGNIQYF. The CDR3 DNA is TGTGCCAGCAGCCGACCAGGGGAGGGGAACATTCAGTACTTC.

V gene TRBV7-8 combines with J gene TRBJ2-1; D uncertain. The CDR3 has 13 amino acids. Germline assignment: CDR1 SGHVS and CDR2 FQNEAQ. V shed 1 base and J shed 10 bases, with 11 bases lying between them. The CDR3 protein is CASSLGAGTEQFF. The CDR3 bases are TGTGCCAGCAGCTTAGGGGCAGGAACCGAGCAGTTCTTC.

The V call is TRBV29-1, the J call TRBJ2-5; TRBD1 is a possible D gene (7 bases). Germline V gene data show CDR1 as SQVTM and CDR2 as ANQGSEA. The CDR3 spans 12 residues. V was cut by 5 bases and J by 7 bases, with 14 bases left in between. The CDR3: CSVSRGDGTQYF. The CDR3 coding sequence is TGCAGCGTTAGCAGGGGGGACGGGACCCAGTACTTC.

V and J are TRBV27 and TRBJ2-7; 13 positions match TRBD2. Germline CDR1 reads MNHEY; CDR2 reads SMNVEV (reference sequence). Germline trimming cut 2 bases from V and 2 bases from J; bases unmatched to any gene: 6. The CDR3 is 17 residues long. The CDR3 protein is CASSLDTTSGRAYEQYF. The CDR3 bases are TGTGCCAGCAGTTTAGATACTACTAGCGGGAGGGCCTACGAGCAGTACTTC.

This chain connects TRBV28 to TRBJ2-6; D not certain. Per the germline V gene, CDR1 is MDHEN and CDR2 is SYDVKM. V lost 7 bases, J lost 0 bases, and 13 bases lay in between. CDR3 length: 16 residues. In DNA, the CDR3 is TGTGCCAGCATTCCCGCCGGCCACTCTGGGGCCAACGTCCTGACTTTC. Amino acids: CASIPAGHSGANVLTF.

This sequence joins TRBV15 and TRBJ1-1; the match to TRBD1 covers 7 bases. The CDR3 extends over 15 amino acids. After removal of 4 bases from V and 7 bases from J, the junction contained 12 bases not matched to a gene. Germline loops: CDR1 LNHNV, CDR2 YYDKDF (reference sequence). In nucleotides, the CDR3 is TGTGCCACCAGCAACTGGATGACAGGGTCTTTTGAAGCTTTCTTT. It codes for CATSNWMTGSFEAFF.

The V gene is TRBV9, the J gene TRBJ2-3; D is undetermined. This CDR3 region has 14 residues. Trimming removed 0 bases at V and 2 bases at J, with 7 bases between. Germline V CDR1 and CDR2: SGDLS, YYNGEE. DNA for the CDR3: TGTGCCAGCAGCGTAGAGCAGAACACAGATACGCAGTATTTT. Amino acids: CASSVEQNTDTQYF.

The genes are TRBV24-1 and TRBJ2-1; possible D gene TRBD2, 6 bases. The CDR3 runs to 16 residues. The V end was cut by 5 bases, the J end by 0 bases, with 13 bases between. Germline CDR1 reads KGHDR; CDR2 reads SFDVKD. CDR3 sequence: CATSVDRESSYNEQFF. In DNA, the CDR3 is TGTGCCACCAGTGTCGATCGGGAGAGCTCCTACAATGAGCAGTTCTTC.

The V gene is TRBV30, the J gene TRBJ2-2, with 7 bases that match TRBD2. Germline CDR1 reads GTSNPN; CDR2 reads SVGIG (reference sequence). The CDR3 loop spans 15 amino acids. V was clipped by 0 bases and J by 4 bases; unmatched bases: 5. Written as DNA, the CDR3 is TGTGCCTGGAGTGTATACGGGACTACCACCGGGGAGCTGTTTTTT. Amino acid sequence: CAWSVYGTTTGELFF.

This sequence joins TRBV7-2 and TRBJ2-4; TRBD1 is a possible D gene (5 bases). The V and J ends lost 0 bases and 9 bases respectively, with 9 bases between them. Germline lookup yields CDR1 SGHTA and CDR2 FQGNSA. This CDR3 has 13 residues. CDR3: CASSLARRGIQYF. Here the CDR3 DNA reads TGTGCCAGCAGCTTAGCTAGAAGGGGCATTCAGTACTTC.

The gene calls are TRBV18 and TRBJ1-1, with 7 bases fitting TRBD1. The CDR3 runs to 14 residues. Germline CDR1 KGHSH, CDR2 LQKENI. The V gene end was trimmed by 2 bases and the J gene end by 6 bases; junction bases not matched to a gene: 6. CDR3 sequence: CASSPTPDRAEAFF. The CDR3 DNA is TGTGCCAGCTCACCAACCCCCGACAGGGCTGAAGCTTTCTTT.

The CDR3 is CSVFKGTDTQYF. CDR3 nucleotides: TGCAGCGTTTTCAAGGGGACAGATACGCAGTATTTT. V and J are TRBV29-1 and TRBJ2-3; a possible D gene is TRBD1 (5 bases). V was pared by 5 bases and J by 3 bases, with 9 bases between. The CDR3 spans 12 residues. The germline gives CDR1 SQVTM, CDR2 ANQGSEA.

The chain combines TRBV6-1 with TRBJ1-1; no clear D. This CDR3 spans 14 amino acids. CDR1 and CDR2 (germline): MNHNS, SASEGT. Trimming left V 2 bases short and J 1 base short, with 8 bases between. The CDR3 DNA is TGTGCCAGCAGTGAAACGGTTAAGAACACTGAAGCTTTCTTT. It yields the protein CASSETVKNTEAFF.

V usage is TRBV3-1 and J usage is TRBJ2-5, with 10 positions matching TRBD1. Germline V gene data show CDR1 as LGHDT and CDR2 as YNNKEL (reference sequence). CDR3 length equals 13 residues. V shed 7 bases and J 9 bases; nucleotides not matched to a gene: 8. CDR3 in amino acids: CASTPGQGNSQYF. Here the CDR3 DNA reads TGTGCCAGCACGCCGGGACAGGGGAACTCCCAGTACTTC.

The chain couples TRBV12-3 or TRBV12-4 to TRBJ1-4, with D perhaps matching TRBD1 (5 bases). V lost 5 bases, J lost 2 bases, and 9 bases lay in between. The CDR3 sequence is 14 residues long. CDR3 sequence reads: CASSTGLTNEKLFF. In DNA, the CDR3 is TGTGCCAGCAGTACGGGGCTGACTAATGAAAAACTGTTTTTT.